This TCR beta chain was documented in a study of blood T cell repertoires in COVID-19. Study context: Material from acute and convalescent COVID-19 was sourced from the United States, Italy and Spain.

Original processing methods: Reference gene primer amplification in the assay estimated nucleated cell counts. Repertoires were generated with immunoSEQ multiplex PCR, while TCRdb's copy carries only in-frame clones and drops some. For V, J and clone size, that table is used; D and trimming come from the DNA. Among approximately 150,000 clones listed, around 81% were seen once. The CDR3 spans 13 residues. Germline CDR1 reads SGHAT; CDR2 reads FQNNGV. Trimming took off 4 bases at V and 1 base at J, with 7 bases between the two ends. Sequencing was performed on peripheral blood. This TCR came from a man between 65 and 85 years old with active or convalescent COVID-19. The chain couples TRBV11-2 to TRBJ2-5; tentative D call: TRBD1 (5 bases). CDR3 sequence: CASSSQGQETQYF. CDR3 sequence (DNA): TGTGCCAGCAGCTCTCAGGGCCAAGAGACCCAGTACTTC. Complete variable domain (other parts from reference TRBV11-2 and TRBJ2-5): EAGVAQSPRYKIIEKRQSVAFWCNPISGHATLYWYQQILGQGPKLLIQFQNNGVVDDSQLPKDRFSAERLKGVDSTLKIQPAKLEDSAVYLCASSSQGQETQYFGPGTRLLVL.